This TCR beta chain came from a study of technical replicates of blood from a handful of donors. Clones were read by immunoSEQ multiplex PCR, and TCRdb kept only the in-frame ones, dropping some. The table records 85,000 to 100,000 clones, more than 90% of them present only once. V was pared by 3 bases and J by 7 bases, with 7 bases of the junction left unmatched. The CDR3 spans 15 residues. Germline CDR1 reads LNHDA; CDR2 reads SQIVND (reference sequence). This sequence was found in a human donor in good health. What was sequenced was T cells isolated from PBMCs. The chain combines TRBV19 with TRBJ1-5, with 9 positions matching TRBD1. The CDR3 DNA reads TGTGCCAGTAGTATCGCAGGGACAGGGTGGCAGCCCCAGCATTTT. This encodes CASSIAGTGWQPQHF.